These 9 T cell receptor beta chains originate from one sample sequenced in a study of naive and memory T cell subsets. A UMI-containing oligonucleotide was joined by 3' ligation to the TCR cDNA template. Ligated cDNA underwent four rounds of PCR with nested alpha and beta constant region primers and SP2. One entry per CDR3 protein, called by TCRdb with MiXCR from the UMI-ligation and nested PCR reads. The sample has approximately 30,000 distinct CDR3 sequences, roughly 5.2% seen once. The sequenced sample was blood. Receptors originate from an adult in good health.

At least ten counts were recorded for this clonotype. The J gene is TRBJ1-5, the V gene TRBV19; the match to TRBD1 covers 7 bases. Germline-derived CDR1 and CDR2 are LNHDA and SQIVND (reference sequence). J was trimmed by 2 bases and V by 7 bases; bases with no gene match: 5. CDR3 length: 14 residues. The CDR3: CASTAGQGNQPQHF. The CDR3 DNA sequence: TGTGCCAGTACCGCCGGACAGGGCAATCAGCCCCAGCATTTT.

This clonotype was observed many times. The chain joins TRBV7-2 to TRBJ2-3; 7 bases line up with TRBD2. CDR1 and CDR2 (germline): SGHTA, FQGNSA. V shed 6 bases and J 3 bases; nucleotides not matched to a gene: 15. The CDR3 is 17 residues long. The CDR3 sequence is CASSQQAGWEGTDTQYF. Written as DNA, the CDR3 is TGTGCCAGCAGTCAACAAGCGGGCTGGGAGGGTACAGATACGCAGTATTTT.

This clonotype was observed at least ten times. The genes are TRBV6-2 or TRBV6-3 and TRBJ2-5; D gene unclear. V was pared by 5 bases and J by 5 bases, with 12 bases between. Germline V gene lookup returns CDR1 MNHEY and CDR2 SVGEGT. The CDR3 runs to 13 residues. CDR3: CASSRMVSETQYF. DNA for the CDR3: TGTGCCAGCAGTAGAATGGTTTCGGAGACCCAGTACTTC.

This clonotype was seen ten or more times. For the CDR3, the DNA is TGTGCCAGCAGTTACGAGGGGGCCGGGACTAGCGGCTACGAGCAGTACTTC. Its protein is CASSYEGAGTSGYEQYF. This sequence joins TRBV6-5 and TRBJ2-7, with TRBD2 matching 11 bases. Germline values: CDR1 MNHEY, CDR2 SVGAGI. V lost 2 bases, J lost 3 bases, and 9 bases stayed unmatched. This CDR3 has 17 residues.

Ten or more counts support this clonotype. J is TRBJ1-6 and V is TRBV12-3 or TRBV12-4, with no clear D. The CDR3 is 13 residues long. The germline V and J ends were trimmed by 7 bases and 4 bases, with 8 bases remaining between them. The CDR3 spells CASTPEYNSPLHF. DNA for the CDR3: TGTGCCAGCACCCCTGAGTATAATTCACCCCTCCACTTT.

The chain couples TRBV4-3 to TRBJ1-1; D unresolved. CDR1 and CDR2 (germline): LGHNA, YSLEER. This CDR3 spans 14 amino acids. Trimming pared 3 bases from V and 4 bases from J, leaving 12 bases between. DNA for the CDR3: TGCGCCAGCAGCCAGGATATGGGTGGCACTGAAGCTTTCTTT. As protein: CASSQDMGGTEAFF.

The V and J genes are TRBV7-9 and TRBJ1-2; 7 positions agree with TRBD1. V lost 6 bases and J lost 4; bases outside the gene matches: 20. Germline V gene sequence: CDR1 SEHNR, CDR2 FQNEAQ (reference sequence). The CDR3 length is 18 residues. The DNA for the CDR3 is TGTGCCAGCAGTTCCCGACAGGGCCTGAACCGGCGGAGCTATGGCTACACCTTC. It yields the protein CASSSRQGLNRRSYGYTF.

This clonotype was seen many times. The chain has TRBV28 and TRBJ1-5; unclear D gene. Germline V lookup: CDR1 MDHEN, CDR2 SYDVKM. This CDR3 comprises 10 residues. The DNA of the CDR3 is TGTGGTGTTAGCAATCAGCCCCAGCATTTT. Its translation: CGVSNQPQHF.

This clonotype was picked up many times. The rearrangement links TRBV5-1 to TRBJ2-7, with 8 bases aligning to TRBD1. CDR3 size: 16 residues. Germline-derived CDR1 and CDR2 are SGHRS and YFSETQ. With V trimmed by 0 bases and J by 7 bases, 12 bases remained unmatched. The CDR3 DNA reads TGCGCCAGCAGCTTGGGGGACAGGTCCCTGGGCGAAGAGCAGTACTTC. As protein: CASSLGDRSLGEEQYF.